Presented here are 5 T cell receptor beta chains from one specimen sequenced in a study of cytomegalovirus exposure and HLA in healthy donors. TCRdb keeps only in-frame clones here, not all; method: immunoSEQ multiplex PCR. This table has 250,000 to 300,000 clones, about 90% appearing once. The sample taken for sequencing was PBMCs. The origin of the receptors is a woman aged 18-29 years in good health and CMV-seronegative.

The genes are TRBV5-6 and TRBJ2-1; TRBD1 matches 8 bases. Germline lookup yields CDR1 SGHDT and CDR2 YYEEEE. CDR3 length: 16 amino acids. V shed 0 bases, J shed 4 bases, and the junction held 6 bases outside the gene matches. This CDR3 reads CASSLGPGQVYNEQFF. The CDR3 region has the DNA TGTGCCAGCAGCTTGGGACCGGGACAGGTATACAATGAGCAGTTCTTC.

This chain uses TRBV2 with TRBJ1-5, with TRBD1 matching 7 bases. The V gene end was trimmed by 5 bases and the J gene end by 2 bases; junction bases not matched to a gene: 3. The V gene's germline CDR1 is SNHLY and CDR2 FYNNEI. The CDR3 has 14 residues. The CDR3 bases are TGTGCCAGCAGTTCCGGACAGGGCAATCAGCCCCAGCATTTT. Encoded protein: CASSSGQGNQPQHF.

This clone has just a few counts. CDR3 protein: CAWTGQSSYEQYF. The CDR3 DNA reads TGTGCCTGGACAGGTCAAAGCTCCTACGAGCAGTACTTC. V and J are TRBV30 and TRBJ2-7; no reliable D call. The CDR3 loop spans 13 amino acids. V lost 4 bases to trimming and J lost 0 bases, with 10 bases between them. Germline V gives CDR1 GTSNPN, CDR2 SVGIG (reference sequence).

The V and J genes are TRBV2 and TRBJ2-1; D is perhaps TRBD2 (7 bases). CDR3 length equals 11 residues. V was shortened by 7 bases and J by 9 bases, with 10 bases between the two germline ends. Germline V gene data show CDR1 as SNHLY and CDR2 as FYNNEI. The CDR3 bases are TGTGCCAGCAACAGGGAGGGTGAGCAGTTCTTC. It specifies CASNREGEQFF.

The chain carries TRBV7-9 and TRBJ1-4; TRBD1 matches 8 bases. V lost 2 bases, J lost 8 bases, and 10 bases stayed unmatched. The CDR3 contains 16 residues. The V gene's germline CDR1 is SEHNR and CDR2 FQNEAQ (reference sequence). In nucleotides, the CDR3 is TGTGCCAGCAGCTTATGGCAGGGGGCGGATGTAGAAAAACTGTTTTTT. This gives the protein CASSLWQGADVEKLFF.